The 19 T cell receptor beta chains presented below share a single source sample, sequenced in a study of shared T cell receptors in the human thymus. The protocol was immunoSEQ multiplex PCR, while the TCRdb copy is restricted to in-frame clones and leaves out a portion. The repertoire holds 720,000 or so clones, with approximately 85% as singletons. These records were also assigned to another study, of human thymus T cells.

What was sequenced was thymocytes. Every receptor here comes from a girl under two years old with a congenital heart defect.

This clone was observed a few times. V is TRBV6-1 and J is TRBJ2-7, with TRBD2 as a possible D gene (5 bases). The CDR3 spans 14 residues. V dropped 5 bases and J dropped 4 bases, with 15 bases sitting between them. Germline CDR1 and CDR2: MNHNS and SASEGT. This CDR3 reads CASSHWASTYEQYF. The CDR3 DNA reads TGTGCCAGCAGTCACTGGGCTAGCACATACGAGCAGTACTTC.

This chain uses TRBV6-4 with TRBJ2-1; D unclear. V gave up 1 base and J gave up 6 bases, with 19 bases separating them. Germline V gene lookup returns CDR1 MRHNA and CDR2 SNTAGT. The CDR3 extends over 17 amino acids. The CDR3: CASSDFGYPGSPNEQFF. CDR3 coding DNA: TGTGCCAGCAGTGACTTCGGGTATCCCGGTTCCCCCAATGAGCAGTTCTTC.

Concerning this clone itself: Different DNA sequences within this sample yield the same CDR3. This chain joins TRBV6-6 and TRBJ1-1; unclear D gene. Germline V gene data show CDR1 as MNHNY and CDR2 as SVGAGI (reference sequence). This CDR3 is 13 amino acids long. Trimming cost V 0 bases and J 5 bases, with 7 bases left between them. The CDR3 bases are TGTGCCAGCAGTTACTCGCCTAGTACTGAAGCTTTCTTT. This codes for CASSYSPSTEAFF.

This chain connects TRBV29-1 to TRBJ2-1; D is possibly TRBD1 (6 bases). V lost 8 bases and J lost 5, with 19 bases in between. Germline lookup yields CDR1 SQVTM and CDR2 ANQGSEA. The CDR3 covers 14 residues. CDR3 sequence (DNA): TGCAGCTCAGATGGCACAGGGTCGAACAATGAGCAGTTCTTC. Its translation: CSSDGTGSNNEQFF.

The chain links TRBV29-1 to TRBJ2-2; TRBD2 matches 10 bases. Germline values: CDR1 SQVTM, CDR2 ANQGSEA. The ends lost 5 bases at V and 0 bases at J; junction bases unmatched: 12. The CDR3 totals 18 residues. The CDR3: CSVLAGGRYSANTGELFF. DNA of the CDR3: TGCAGCGTTTTAGCGGGGGGCCGCTACTCCGCGAACACCGGGGAGCTGTTTTTT.

The chain combines TRBV10-3 with TRBJ1-5; the D is unclear. The CDR3 consists of 15 residues. Trimming cost V 5 bases and J 0 bases, with 11 bases left between them. Germline V lookup: CDR1 ENHRY, CDR2 SYGVKD. Here the CDR3 DNA reads TGTGCCATCAGTCCCGGGATGGGTAGCAATCAGCCCCAGCATTTT. Protein: CAISPGMGSNQPQHF.

The CDR3 DNA follows: TGTGCCAGCAGCAGGGCCCGGGACAGGTCCTTCGGAAACACCATATATTTT. Its translation: CASSRARDRSFGNTIYF. The genes are TRBV2 and TRBJ1-3, with TRBD1 identical over 8 bases. Germline lookup yields CDR1 SNHLY and CDR2 FYNNEI. The CDR3 runs 17 residues. V lost 6 bases, J lost 4 bases, and 14 bases stayed unmatched.

This sequence joins TRBV5-1 and TRBJ1-1; possibly TRBD1 for D (5 bases). V lost 6 bases and J 0 bases, leaving 12 bases between the germline ends. The CDR3 spans 14 residues. Looked up from germline, CDR1 is SGHRS and CDR2 is YFSETQ. CDR3 residues: CASNPDSLNTEAFF. The CDR3 nucleotides read TGCGCCAGCAACCCCGACAGCCTGAACACTGAAGCTTTCTTT.

The J gene is TRBJ1-1, the V gene TRBV10-1; maybe TRBD1 (5 bases). Trimming shortened V by 6 bases and J by 5 bases, and 16 bases separated the two germline ends. The CDR3 has 14 amino acids. CDR1 is WNHNN, CDR2 SYGVQD, per germline (reference sequence). The CDR3 bases are TGCGCCAGCAGCCCATCGGGGGTGTGGACTGAAGCTTTCTTT. It is translated as CASSPSGVWTEAFF.

CDR3 loop: CASGEGGYSNQPQHF. DNA of the CDR3: TGTGCCAGCGGCGAAGGGGGATACAGCAATCAGCCCCAGCATTTT. The rearrangement links TRBV28 to TRBJ1-5; tentatively, D is TRBD1 (6 bases). Per germline, CDR1 MDHEN and CDR2 SYDVKM. The CDR3 has 15 amino acids. The V and J ends lost 8 bases and 1 base respectively, with 15 bases between them. Full variable domain (outside the CDR3, taken from reference TRBV28 and TRBJ1-5): DVKVTQSSRYLVKRTGEKVFLECVQDMDHENMFWYRQDPGLGLRLIYFSYDVKMKEKGDIPEGYSVSREKKERFSLILESASTNQTSMYLCASGEGGYSNQPQHFGDGTRLSIL.

This clone was observed a few times. The rearrangement links TRBV4-3 to TRBJ2-7; the D gene is possibly TRBD1 (7 bases). This CDR3 contains 17 residues. Trimming removed 4 bases at V and 2 bases at J, with 21 bases between. Germline V CDR1 and CDR2: LGHNA, YSLEER. The CDR3 DNA is TGCGCCAGCAGCCTCGGACACAGGGGAGGACCGACCTACGAGCAGTACTTC. Its protein is CASSLGHRGGPTYEQYF.

This chain connects TRBV5-4 to TRBJ2-7; tentative D call: TRBD1 (6 bases). Trimming took off 2 bases at V and 7 bases at J, with 16 bases between the two ends. Looked up from germline, CDR1 is SGHNT and CDR2 is YYREEE (reference sequence). This CDR3 comprises 14 residues. CDR3 in DNA: TGTGCCAGCAGCTTAGGACAGCATTCGAGGGAGCAGTACTTC. This codes for CASSLGQHSREQYF.

The gene calls are TRBV7-9 and TRBJ1-2; 9 positions match TRBD1. The CDR3 sequence is 15 residues long. V dropped 5 bases and J dropped 8; count of bases not matched to a gene: 12. Looked up from germline, CDR1 is SEHNR and CDR2 is FQNEAQ (reference sequence). In DNA, the CDR3 is TGTGCCAGCAGCATACGGGGACAGGGCCAGGGGGGCTACACCTTC. Protein product: CASSIRGQGQGGYTF.

The chain couples TRBV28 to TRBJ2-3; tentative D call: TRBD2 (6 bases). Trimming stripped 3 bases from V and 1 base from J, with 23 bases between. Germline-derived CDR1 and CDR2 are MDHEN and SYDVKM. The CDR3 sequence is 19 residues long. CDR3 bases: TGTGCCAGCAGTTTGGGGCGGGGACGGGATCAATCGCGCACAGATACGCAGTATTTT. This translates into CASSLGRGRDQSRTDTQYF.

The chain combines TRBV6-6 with TRBJ1-4, with TRBD1 matching 7 bases. The CDR3 extends over 15 amino acids. Germline CDR1 MNHNY, CDR2 SVGAGI (reference sequence). Unmatched junction bases numbered 12, after V lost 4 bases and J lost 10 bases. DNA of the CDR3: TGTGCCAGCAGTTGCCAACAGGGGTTTCTTGTAAAACTGTTTTTT. Translation: CASSCQQGFLVKLFF.

About this clone: No DNA is shown, since the ends of the CDR3 on it are uncertain; the CDR3 is the one TCRdb lists. The rearrangement links TRBV13 to TRBJ2-3; the D segment call TRBD1 is taken from the table without a DNA check. CDR1 is PRHDT, CDR2 FYEKMQ, per germline (reference sequence). With termini counted, the CDR3 has 20 amino acids. The CDR3 here is CASSSTLGYKQGQGTDTQYF.

V is TRBV19 and J is TRBJ1-6; perhaps TRBD1 as D (5 bases). Trimming pared 7 bases from V and 5 bases from J, leaving 15 bases between. CDR3 length equals 15 residues. CDR1 and CDR2 (germline): LNHDA, SQIVND (reference sequence). Here the CDR3 reads CASIDLGHDNSPLHF. The CDR3 DNA reads as TGTGCCAGTATTGATCTCGGACACGATAATTCACCCCTCCACTTT.

The CDR3 DNA sequence: TGCGCCAGCAGCCATTTTTTTGGGACAGGGGGAGCCTACGAGCAGTACTTC. Amino acids: CASSHFFGTGGAYEQYF. The J gene is TRBJ2-7, the V gene TRBV4-1, with 11 bases matching TRBD1. The germline gives CDR1 MGHRA, CDR2 YSYEKL. This CDR3 comprises 17 residues. The trim removed 3 bases at V and 2 bases at J, leaving 9 bases unmatched.

The chain links TRBV7-2 to TRBJ2-7; 10 bases line up with TRBD1. The V and J ends lost 3 bases and 4 bases, in that order; junction bases with no gene match: 6. The CDR3 has 15 residues. Germline-derived CDR1 and CDR2 are SGHTA and FQGNSA. The CDR3 protein is CASSFIRDRGYEQYF. CDR3 nucleotide sequence: TGTGCCAGCAGCTTTATCCGGGACAGGGGTTACGAGCAGTACTTC.